This T cell receptor beta chain was recorded in a study of response to subunit inactivated influenza vaccine. At least ten counts were recorded for this clonotype. Between the trimmed V and J ends, which lost 1 base and 1 base, there was a span of 13 bases. The CDR3 extends over 15 amino acids. Germline values: CDR1 DFQATT, CDR2 SNEGSKA (reference sequence). In TCRdb, the RT-PCR reads were re-called with MiXCR into one record per CDR3 protein. The repertoire holds approximately 250,000 distinct CDR3 sequences, with less than 15% as singletons. This specimen was non-naive T cells sorted from PBMCs, taken approximately 15 days before vaccination. The sequence came from a man in his forties or fifties who received an inactivated influenza vaccine. The chain combines TRBV20-1 with TRBJ1-2; D perhaps matches TRBD1 (5 bases). The CDR3 nucleotides are TGCAGTGCTAGAGTTCCCTTGCAGGGTAACTATGGCTACACCTTC. It is translated as CSARVPLQGNYGYTF.